This T cell receptor beta chain was identified in a study of blood T cell repertoires in COVID-19. Study-wide context: PBMCs, B-cell-depleted T cells, or T cells provided the cDNA or gDNA that made up the material.

Germline CDR1 is LGHDT and CDR2 is YNNKEL (reference sequence). The V segment lost 1 base and the J segment 12 bases; nucleotides outside the gene matches: 11. This CDR3 is built from 17 residues. Original analysis: The assay estimated nucleated cells by amplifying reference gene primers. Only in-frame clones appear in the TCRdb table, and some are missing; sequencing was by immunoSEQ multiplex PCR. V, J and clone size were drawn from that table, and D and trimming were deduced from the DNA. The sample lists about 250,000 clones; roughly 82% were seen once. The origin of this receptor is a woman at least 80 years old with COVID-19, enrolled during active disease. The chain is built from TRBV3-1 (or the pseudogene TRBV3-2) and TRBJ2-1; 14 bases fit TRBD2. Source material: peripheral blood. The CDR3: CASSQGPGLAGGGRQFF. CDR3 coding DNA: TGTGCCAGCAGCCAAGGACCAGGACTAGCGGGGGGTGGGAGGCAGTTCTTC.